This TCR beta chain was documented in a study of cytomegalovirus exposure and HLA in healthy donors. Study observations and caveats: An analysis was carried out later, and it reportedly showed fewer N-insertions in an Asian-associated ancestry cluster than the roughly 700-donor mean. In vitro checks showed that three CMV-associated chains really do target CMV antigens.

Trimming removed 0 bases at V and 1 base at J, with 14 bases between. The germline V gene encodes CDR1 SGHAT and CDR2 FQNNGV. The CDR3 is 17 amino acids. The donors gave bone marrow, and they were healthy. Details on this clone: Antigen: not known.

The PCR used 60 Vbeta and 13 Jbeta primers. TCRdb keeps only in-frame clones here, not all; method: immunoSEQ multiplex PCR. The table shows some 140,000 clones, with less than 90% occurring only once. The sample comprised PBMCs. The receptor's source is a man in his forties in good health and CMV-seronegative. V is TRBV11-2 and J is TRBJ2-3; D remains unclear. The CDR3 DNA sequence: TGTGCCAGCAGCTTAGAACTTTCGCAGGCGCGCACAGATACGCAGTATTTT. Translated, it gives CASSLELSQARTDTQYF.